The sequence of this T cell receptor beta chain was determined in a study of regulatory T cells in long-lasting Graves disease. Building the TCR beta libraries relied on iRepertoire HTBI primers, and CDR3 regions underwent Arm-PCR. Via MiXCR, TCRdb re-called the multiplex PCR reads, giving one row per CDR3 protein. The profile shows almost 450,000 distinct CDR3 sequences, 16% of them singletons. This CDR3 has 15 amino acids. V lost 1 base, J lost 7 bases, and 7 bases stayed unmatched. The germline V gene encodes CDR1 SGDLS and CDR2 YYNGEE. Documented time point: newly diagnosed GD, antithyroid drugs for less than 3 months. After RNA was extracted from PBMCs, the TCR library was made from it. Concerning this clonotype itself: Antigen: not known.

General study findings and limits: Among samples with persistent disease, TRBV28, TRBJ1-2 and TRBJ2-5 were favored.

This sample was shared with a second study, whose subject was T cells in Graves' hyperthyroidism and ophthalmopathy. That report notes: Among thyroid clonotypes expanded above 0.001, most also appeared in blood.

The source is a woman in her twenties or thirties with Graves disease. The chain employs TRBV9 and TRBJ2-2, with 7 nucleotides matching TRBD2. The sequenced sample was peripheral blood mononuclear cells (PBMCs), obtained at new diagnosis, from a patient treated with antithyroid drugs. The CDR3 sequence is CASSVFSGGGGELFF. The CDR3 DNA is TGTGCCAGCAGCGTATTTTCGGGGGGAGGCGGGGAGCTGTTTTTT.